The 16 T cell receptor beta chains given below trace back to one sample, sequenced in a study of blood T cell repertoires in COVID-19. Method: immunoSEQ multiplex PCR; TCRdb's copy keeps in-frame clones and lacks some. The repertoire consists of around 90,000 clones, with 80% occurring once and the leading ten covering 15% to 20%. The specimen was peripheral blood. The receptors were sampled from a human donor in a cohort sampled during active COVID-19.

This chain links TRBV18 with TRBJ2-7; maybe TRBD1 (6 bases). Germline V gives CDR1 KGHSH, CDR2 LQKENI. CDR3 length: 14 residues. The V and J ends lost 3 bases and 1 base respectively, with 10 bases between them. The CDR3: CASSPLGQSYEQYF. CDR3 in DNA: TGTGCCAGCTCACCTTTGGGACAATCCTACGAGCAGTACTTC.

The V and J genes are TRBV5-1 and TRBJ2-7; 7 bases are shared with TRBD1. This CDR3 comprises 14 residues. V shed 2 bases, J shed 3 bases, and the junction held 5 bases outside the gene matches. Germline V gene sequence: CDR1 SGHRS, CDR2 YFSETQ. The CDR3 DNA reads TGCGCCAGCAGCTTCGACAGGGACCACTACGAGCAGTACTTC. It translates to CASSFDRDHYEQYF.

The chain is built from TRBV28 and TRBJ2-7; 9 bases are a match to TRBD2. The germline V gene encodes CDR1 MDHEN and CDR2 SYDVKM. Trimming took 4 bases from V and 2 from J; bases not matched to a gene: 6. This CDR3 contains 15 residues. The CDR3 reads CASSSSAGGAYEQYF. The DNA for the CDR3 is TGTGCCAGCAGTTCCTCTGCGGGAGGGGCCTACGAGCAGTACTTC.

The chain couples TRBV6-5 to TRBJ2-7; D is perhaps TRBD2 (5 bases). Germline loops: CDR1 MNHEY, CDR2 SVGAGI. V was trimmed by 5 bases and J by 6 bases, leaving 20 bases between them. CDR3 length equals 15 residues. This CDR3 is CASSLYSATKSEQYF. As DNA, the CDR3 is TGTGCCAGCAGTCTCTATAGCGCGACGAAGAGCGAGCAGTACTTC.

The chain has TRBV5-5 and TRBJ2-7; no definite D call. The CDR3 is 13 residues long. The V end lost 0 bases, the J end lost 5 bases, and 9 bases lay between the germline ends. From germline, CDR1 is SGHKS and CDR2 YYEKEE (reference sequence). CDR3 DNA: TGTGCCAGCAGCTTGGACAGTAGGAACGAGCAGTACTTC. Translated, it gives CASSLDSRNEQYF.

The rearrangement joins TRBV7-9 to TRBJ1-2; the D is unclear. Trimming took off 1 base at V and 7 bases at J, with 10 bases between the two ends. In germline, CDR1 is SEHNR, CDR2 FQNEAQ (reference sequence). The length of the CDR3 is 13 residues. The CDR3 region is CASSLEPAGGYTF. The CDR3 DNA sequence: TGTGCCAGCAGCTTAGAACCGGCGGGTGGCTACACCTTC.

The chain employs TRBV11-3 and TRBJ1-1; a possible D gene is TRBD1 (5 bases). V was clipped by 4 bases and J by 6 bases, with 12 bases between them. Germline assignment: CDR1 SGHNT and CDR2 YENEEA. This CDR3 has 13 amino acids. The CDR3 bases are TGTGCCAGCAGCTCAACGGTCAGGGCTGAAGCTTTCTTT. Translated, it gives CASSSTVRAEAFF.

This sequence joins TRBV9 and TRBJ2-7, with 13 positions matching TRBD2. V was pared by 4 bases and J by 9 bases, with 10 bases of the junction left unmatched. CDR3 length equals 15 residues. In germline, CDR1 is SGDLS, CDR2 YYNGEE. Written as DNA, the CDR3 is TGTGCCAGCAGCCTCGGACTAGCGGGAGAAGGGGTGCAGTACTTC. Its protein product is CASSLGLAGEGVQYF.

The rearrangement links TRBV7-8 to TRBJ2-3; the D is unclear. Per germline, CDR1 SGHVS and CDR2 FQNEAQ. The CDR3 sequence is 14 residues long. V was cut by 5 bases and J by 0 bases, with 9 bases left in between. The CDR3 region has the DNA TGTGCCAGCAGCCGGGCCGCTAGCACAGATACGCAGTATTTT. Protein: CASSRAASTDTQYF.

The chain has TRBV2 and TRBJ1-2; 7 bases agree with TRBD1. Germline assignment: CDR1 SNHLY and CDR2 FYNNEI. Germline trimming cut 2 bases from V and 4 bases from J; bases unmatched to any gene: 7. The CDR3 sequence is 15 residues long. CDR3 loop: CASSENRDSAYGYTF. CDR3 nucleotides: TGTGCCAGCAGTGAAAACCGGGACAGTGCCTATGGCTACACCTTC. Full variable domain (remainder filled in from reference TRBV2 and TRBJ1-2): EPEVTQTPSHQVTQMGQEVILRCVPISNHLYFYWYRQILGQKVEFLVSFYNNEISEKSEIFDDQFSVERPDGSNFTLKIRSTKLEDSAMYFCASSENRDSAYGYTFGSGTRLTVV.

The chain employs TRBV28 and TRBJ1-1, with 7 bases matching TRBD1. Germline trimming cut 9 bases from V and 3 bases from J; bases unmatched to any gene: 7. Germline V gives CDR1 MDHEN, CDR2 SYDVKM. The CDR3 is made up of 13 amino acids. CDR3 amino acids: CASTNRGDTEAFF. The CDR3 nucleotides are TGTGCCAGTACCAACAGGGGAGACACTGAAGCTTTCTTT.

The CDR3 sequence is CASSQDRGYEQYF. In DNA form, the CDR3 reads TGTGCCAGCAGCCAAGATCGAGGCTACGAGCAGTACTTC. V usage is TRBV4-2 and J usage is TRBJ2-7; D call uncertain. The V gene lost 0 bases and the J gene lost 3 bases, with 6 bases spanning the gap. Germline loops: CDR1 LGHNA, CDR2 YNFKEQ. This CDR3 contains 13 residues.

V usage is TRBV19 and J usage is TRBJ2-5, with TRBD1 as a possible D gene (7 bases). The CDR3 has 12 amino acids. Per germline, CDR1 LNHDA and CDR2 SQIVND (reference sequence). V lost 8 bases, J lost 5 bases, and 12 bases lay in between. The CDR3, as DNA: TGTGCCAGTTCGACAGGGAGGGAGACCCAGTACTTC. Residues: CASSTGRETQYF.

This clone was seen a single time. The V gene is TRBV11-2, the J gene TRBJ2-3; D may be TRBD1 (6 bases). Germline V gene data show CDR1 as SGHAT and CDR2 as FQNNGV. Trimming left V 6 bases short and J 11 bases short, with 12 bases between. This CDR3 spans 11 amino acids. In nucleotides, the CDR3 is TGTGCCAGCAGTTACAGGGAGAGGCAGTATTTT. It is translated as CASSYRERQYF.

The chain carries TRBV4-1 and TRBJ1-5, with a weak D call TRBD1 (5 bases). This CDR3 comprises 13 residues. Trimming pared 5 bases from V and 4 bases from J, leaving 9 bases between. Germline-derived CDR1 and CDR2 are MGHRA and YSYEKL. The DNA of the CDR3 is TGCGCCAGCAGCGTACAGGAAAATCAGCCCCAGCATTTT. This encodes CASSVQENQPQHF.

The rearrangement links TRBV20-1 to TRBJ1-2, with D possibly being TRBD1 (6 bases). Germline V CDR1 and CDR2: DFQATT, SNEGSKA (reference sequence). The V end lost 0 bases, the J end lost 7 bases, and 6 bases lay between the germline ends. This CDR3 has 11 amino acids. CDR3 in amino acids: CSAREGAGYTF. The CDR3 nucleotides read TGCAGTGCTAGAGAGGGGGCTGGCTACACCTTC.